This entry features one TCR beta chain sequence. A read error may account for a junction end that differs from germline. This study enrolled people aged roughly 18 to 90 from about two dozen US geographic areas. The sample comes from a study of blood T cell repertoires in COVID-19. Study as a whole: Both acute and convalescent COVID-19 samples were obtained from the United States, Italy and Spain. From T cells, B-cell-depleted T cells, or PBMCs came the material, which was cDNA or gDNA.

In the authors' methods: Estimation of nucleated cell counts was performed using reference gene primer amplification. Assay used: immunoSEQ multiplex PCR; TCRdb lists only in-frame clones, some missing. The DNA gave D and trimming, while V, J and clone size come from that table. Of hundreds of thousands of clones in the sample, 70% to 90% were seen once. The source of this sequence is a woman aged 40 to 55 with acute COVID-19. The sample was PBMCs or T cells enriched from blood (not recorded which).

CDR3 amino acids: CASSILGQALNQPQHF. The CDR3, as DNA: TGTGCCAGCAGTATCTTGGGACAGGCCCTCAATCAGCCCCAGCATTTT. V usage is TRBV19 and J usage is TRBJ1-5, with 8 bases lining up with TRBD1. Germline values: CDR1 LNHDA, CDR2 SQIVND (reference sequence). This CDR3 has 16 amino acids.